This T cell receptor (beta chain) derives from a study of technical replicates of blood from a few donors. Assay: immunoSEQ multiplex PCR; the TCRdb copy retains only in-frame clones and omits some. The table lists almost 85,000 clones, roughly 97% of them singletons. V lost 5 bases to trimming and J lost 0 bases, with 10 bases between them. The CDR3 is 15 residues long. Germline CDR1 and CDR2: MNHNS and SASEGT. The sequenced material came from T cells isolated from PBMCs. V is TRBV6-1 and J is TRBJ2-2; D might be TRBD2 (6 bases). This receptor was taken from a human donor in good health. The CDR3 coding sequence is TGTGCCAGCAGTACCCCTAGCGCGAACACCGGGGAGCTGTTTTTT. The encoded protein is CASSTPSANTGELFF.